This T cell receptor beta chain emerged from a study of cytomegalovirus exposure and HLA in healthy donors. Both 60 Vbeta primers and 13 Jbeta primers went into the PCR. Produced via immunoSEQ multiplex PCR; TCRdb's table is partial and in-frame only. The table has over 110,000 clones, almost 80% seen once. Per germline, CDR1 SGHRS and CDR2 YFSETQ. The CDR3 covers 14 residues. The junction had 2 bases not matched to a gene; V was cut back by 3 bases and J by 1 base. This chain joins TRBV5-1 and TRBJ2-3; the match to TRBD2 covers 7 bases. This TCR came from a young man in good health and CMV-seronegative. The specimen sequenced was PBMCs. CDR3 amino acids: CASSWSGGTDTQYF. In DNA, the CDR3 is TGCGCCAGCAGCTGGAGCGGGGGCACAGATACGCAGTATTTT.